This entry lists 3 T cell receptor beta chains sequenced from one sample in a study of identical twins (dated by TCRdb to about 2016). The library was generated by 5' RACE. Sequenced on an Illumina HiSeq 2000. Clones were called with MiXCR by TCRdb after fastp trimmed the public reads at Q25, and only in-frame beta chains were retained. Every CDR3 protein is listed once, alongside the most common genes and DNA of its rows. Present in this sample are 1,800,000 or so distinct CDR3 sequences, around 29% of which were seen just once. The leading ten clones occupy about 0.27% of the sample. The sequenced sample was cord blood. The receptors here all came from a newborn girl in good health.

The V gene is TRBV19, the J gene TRBJ2-3; D not certain. This CDR3 spans 14 amino acids. Per germline, CDR1 LNHDA and CDR2 SQIVND (reference sequence). The germline V and J ends were trimmed by 5 bases and 2 bases, with 11 bases remaining between them. CDR3 sequence reads: CASSPCGPTDTQYF. CDR3 in DNA: TGTGCCAGTAGTCCCTGCGGTCCCACAGATACGCAGTATTTT.

This clonotype has just one count. V and J are TRBV5-1 and TRBJ2-3; 8 nucleotides match TRBD2. Trimming cost V 3 bases and J 5 bases; bases outside gene matches: 5. This CDR3 region has 14 residues. Germline CDR1 reads SGHRS; CDR2 reads YFSETQ. The DNA of the CDR3 is TGCGCCAGCAGCTCGGGACTAGTTAGAGATACGCAGTATTTT. Encoded protein: CASSSGLVRDTQYF.

Notes on this clonotype: A read error may be the cause here, since a much bigger clone is one base away. This chain joins TRBV27 and TRBJ2-1; weak D call: TRBD2 (6 bases). Germline V CDR1 and CDR2: MNHEY, SMNVEV (reference sequence). The V end was cut by 3 bases, the J end by 2 bases, with 14 bases between. The CDR3 extends over 16 amino acids. The CDR3 sequence is CASSLFPSEAYNEQFF. CDR3 nucleotides: TGTGCCAGCAGTTTGTTTCCTAGCGAGGCCTACAATGAGCAGTTCTTC.